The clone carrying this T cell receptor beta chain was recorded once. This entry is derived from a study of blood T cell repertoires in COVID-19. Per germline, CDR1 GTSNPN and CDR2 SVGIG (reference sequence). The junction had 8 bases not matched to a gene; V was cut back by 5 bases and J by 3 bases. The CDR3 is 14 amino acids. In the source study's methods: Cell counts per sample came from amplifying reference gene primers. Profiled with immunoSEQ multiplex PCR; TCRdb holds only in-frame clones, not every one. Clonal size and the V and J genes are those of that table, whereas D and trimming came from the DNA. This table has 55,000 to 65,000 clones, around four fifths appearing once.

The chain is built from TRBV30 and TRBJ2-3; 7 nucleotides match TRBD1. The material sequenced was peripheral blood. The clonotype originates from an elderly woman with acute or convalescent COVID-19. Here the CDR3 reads CAWGGQIWTDTQYF. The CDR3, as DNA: TGTGCCTGGGGGGGACAGATCTGGACAGATACGCAGTATTTT.